The source of this T cell receptor beta chain is a study of T cell repertoires in cytomegalovirus infection. Findings and caveats of the study: Dominating the ex vivo response were HLA-C-restricted CMV-specific TCR beta clonotypes.

One entry per CDR3 protein, called by TCRdb with MiXCR from the reads. The sample contains 450,000 to 650,000 distinct CDR3 sequences, around 40% of which appear only once. The length of the CDR3 is 14 residues. Germline CDR1 reads LGHNT; CDR2 reads FRNRAP. V gave up 7 bases and J gave up 2 bases, with 12 bases separating them. This clonotype turned up a few times. Its matching antigen is unknown. The sequence was obtained from a human donor in good health (CMV status not recorded). Some clones in this sample may be carry-over from other donors' samples. This chain joins TRBV12-5 and TRBJ1-5; a weak D match, TRBD1 (5 bases). The source was cultured PBMCs, collected from culture after CMV antigen stimulation. CDR3 in DNA: TGTGCTAGTGTGAGGGGCGAGGGCAATCAGCCCCAGCATTTT. This sequence encodes CASVRGEGNQPQHF.